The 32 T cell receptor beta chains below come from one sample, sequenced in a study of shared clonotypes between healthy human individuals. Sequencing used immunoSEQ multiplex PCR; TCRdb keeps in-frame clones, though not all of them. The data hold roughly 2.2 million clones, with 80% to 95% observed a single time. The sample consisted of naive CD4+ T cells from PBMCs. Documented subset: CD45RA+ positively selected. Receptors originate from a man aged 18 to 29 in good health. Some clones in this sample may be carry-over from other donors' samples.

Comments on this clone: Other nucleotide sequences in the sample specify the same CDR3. The CDR3 coding sequence is TGCGCCAGCAGCCCGGGACAAGGCTCCTACGAGCAGTACTTC. Translation: CASSPGQGSYEQYF. The chain couples TRBV5-1 to TRBJ2-7; D possibly corresponds to TRBD1 (6 bases). Trimming removed 4 bases at V and 0 bases at J, with 11 bases between. The CDR3 is made up of 14 amino acids. The V gene's germline CDR1 is SGHRS and CDR2 YFSETQ.

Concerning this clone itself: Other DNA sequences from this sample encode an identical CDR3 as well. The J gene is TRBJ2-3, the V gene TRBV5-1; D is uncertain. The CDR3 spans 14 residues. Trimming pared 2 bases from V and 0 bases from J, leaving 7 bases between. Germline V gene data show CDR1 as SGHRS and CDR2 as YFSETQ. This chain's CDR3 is CASSFSPSTDTQYF. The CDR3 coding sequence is TGCGCCAGCAGCTTCTCCCCTAGCACAGATACGCAGTATTTT.

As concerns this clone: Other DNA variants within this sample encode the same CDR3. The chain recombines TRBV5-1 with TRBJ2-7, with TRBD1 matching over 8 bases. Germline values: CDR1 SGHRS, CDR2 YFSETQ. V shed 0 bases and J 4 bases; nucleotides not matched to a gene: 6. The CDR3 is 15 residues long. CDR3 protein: CASSLGAGGVYEQYF. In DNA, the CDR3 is TGCGCCAGCAGCTTGGGGGCAGGGGGCGTTTACGAGCAGTACTTC.

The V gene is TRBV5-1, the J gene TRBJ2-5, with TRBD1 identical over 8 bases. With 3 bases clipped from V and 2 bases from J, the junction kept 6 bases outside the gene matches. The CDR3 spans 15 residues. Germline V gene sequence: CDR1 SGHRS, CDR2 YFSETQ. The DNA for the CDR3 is TGCGCCAGCAGCTCTGGACAGGGCATACAAGAGACCCAGTACTTC. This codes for CASSSGQGIQETQYF.

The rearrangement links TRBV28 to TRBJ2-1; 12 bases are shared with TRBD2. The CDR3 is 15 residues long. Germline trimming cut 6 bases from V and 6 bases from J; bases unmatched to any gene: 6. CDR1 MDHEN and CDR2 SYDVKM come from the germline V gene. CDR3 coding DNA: TGTGCCAGCAGCAACCGACTAGCGGGAGTCAATGAGCAGTTCTTC. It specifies CASSNRLAGVNEQFF.

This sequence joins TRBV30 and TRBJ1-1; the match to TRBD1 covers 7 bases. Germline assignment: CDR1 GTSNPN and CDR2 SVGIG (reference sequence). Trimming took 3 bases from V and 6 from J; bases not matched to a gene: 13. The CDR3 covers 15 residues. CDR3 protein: CAWSTTGLEEAEAFF. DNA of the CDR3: TGTGCCTGGAGCACGACAGGGCTGGAGGAAGCTGAAGCTTTCTTT.

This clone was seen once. The DNA of the CDR3 is TGTGCCAGCAGTCCACAAGGACGGCCCGAAAAACTGTTTTTT. Amino acid sequence: CASSPQGRPEKLFF. The rearrangement uses TRBV2 and TRBJ1-4; D is unresolved. Looked up from germline, CDR1 is SNHLY and CDR2 is FYNNEI. V was clipped by 5 bases and J by 8 bases, with 15 bases between them. CDR3 length: 14 residues.

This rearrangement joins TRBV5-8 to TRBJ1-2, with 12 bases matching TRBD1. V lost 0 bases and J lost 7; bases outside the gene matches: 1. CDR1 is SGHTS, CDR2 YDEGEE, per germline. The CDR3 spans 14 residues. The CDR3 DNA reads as TGTGCCAGCAGCTTGGCGGGACAGGGGGCTGGCTACACCTTC. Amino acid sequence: CASSLAGQGAGYTF.

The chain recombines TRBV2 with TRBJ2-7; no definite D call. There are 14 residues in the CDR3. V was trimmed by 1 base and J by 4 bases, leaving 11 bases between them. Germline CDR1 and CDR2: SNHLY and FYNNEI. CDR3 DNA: TGTGCCAGCAGTGAAGTGGCAGTGACATACGAGCAGTACTTC. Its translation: CASSEVAVTYEQYF.

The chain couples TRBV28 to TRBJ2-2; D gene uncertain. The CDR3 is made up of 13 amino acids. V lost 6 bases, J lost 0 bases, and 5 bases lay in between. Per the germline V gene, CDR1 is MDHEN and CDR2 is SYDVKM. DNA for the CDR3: TGTGCCAGCAGAAGACCGAACACCGGGGAGCTGTTTTTT. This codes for CASRRPNTGELFF.

DNA of the CDR3: TGTGCCAGCAGTGGCACAGGGGGCTCGGCTAATGAAAAACTGTTTTTT. It encodes CASSGTGGSANEKLFF. The chain employs TRBV6-1 and TRBJ1-4; 9 bases agree with TRBD1. This CDR3 is built from 16 residues. The V gene's germline CDR1 is MNHNS and CDR2 SASEGT. V was clipped by 4 bases and J by 3 bases; unmatched bases: 6.

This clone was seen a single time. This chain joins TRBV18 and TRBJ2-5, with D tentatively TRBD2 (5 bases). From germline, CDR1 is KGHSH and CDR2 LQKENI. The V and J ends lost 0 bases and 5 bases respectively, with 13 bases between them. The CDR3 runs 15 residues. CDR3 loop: CASSPPAGPGETQYF. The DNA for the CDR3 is TGTGCCAGCTCACCACCCGCTGGACCGGGGGAGACCCAGTACTTC.

The CDR3 is CASASPGGRTDTQYF. CDR3 sequence (DNA): TGTGCCAGCGCGTCTCCGGGAGGGCGCACAGATACGCAGTATTTT. This chain joins TRBV7-9 and TRBJ2-3, with 8 bases lining up with TRBD2. CDR1 SEHNR and CDR2 FQNEAQ come from the germline V gene (reference sequence). The CDR3 covers 15 residues. V was clipped by 8 bases and J by 1 base; unmatched bases: 8.

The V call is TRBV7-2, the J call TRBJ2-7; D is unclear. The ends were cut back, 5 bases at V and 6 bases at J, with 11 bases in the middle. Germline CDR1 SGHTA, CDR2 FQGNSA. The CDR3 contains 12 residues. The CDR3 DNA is TGTGCCAGCAGCCCCGGGTCGGGCGAGCAGTACTTC. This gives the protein CASSPGSGEQYF.

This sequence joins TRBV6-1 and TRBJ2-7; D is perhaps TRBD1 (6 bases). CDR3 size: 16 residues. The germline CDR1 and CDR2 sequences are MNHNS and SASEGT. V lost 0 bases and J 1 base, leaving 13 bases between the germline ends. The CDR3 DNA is TGTGCCAGCAGTGAAGCATTAACAGGGAAATCCTACGAGCAGTACTTC. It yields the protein CASSEALTGKSYEQYF.

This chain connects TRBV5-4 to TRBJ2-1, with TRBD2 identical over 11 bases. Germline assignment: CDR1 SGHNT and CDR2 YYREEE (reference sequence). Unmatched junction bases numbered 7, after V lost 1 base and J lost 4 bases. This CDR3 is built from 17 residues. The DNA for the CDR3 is TGTGCCAGCAGCTTGACTAGCGGGAGTATTAGGTACAATGAGCAGTTCTTC. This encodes CASSLTSGSIRYNEQFF.

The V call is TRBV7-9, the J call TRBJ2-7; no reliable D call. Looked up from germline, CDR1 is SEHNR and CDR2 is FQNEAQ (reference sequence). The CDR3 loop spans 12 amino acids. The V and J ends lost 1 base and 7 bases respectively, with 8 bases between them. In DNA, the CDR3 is TGTGCCAGCAGCTTAGTAGGATCAGAGCAGTACTTC. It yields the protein CASSLVGSEQYF.

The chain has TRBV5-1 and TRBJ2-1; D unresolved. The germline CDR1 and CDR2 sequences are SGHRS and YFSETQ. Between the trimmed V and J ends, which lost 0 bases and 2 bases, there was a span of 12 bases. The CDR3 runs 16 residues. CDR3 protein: CASSLGVSLTYNEQFF. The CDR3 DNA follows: TGCGCCAGCAGCTTGGGTGTGTCTCTAACCTACAATGAGCAGTTCTTC.

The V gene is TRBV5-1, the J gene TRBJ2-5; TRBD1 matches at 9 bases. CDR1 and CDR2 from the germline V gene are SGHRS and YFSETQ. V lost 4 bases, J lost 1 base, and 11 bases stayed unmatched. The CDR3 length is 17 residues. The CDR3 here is CASSATGTGLRQETQYF. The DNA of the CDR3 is TGCGCCAGCAGCGCGACAGGGACAGGGTTACGCCAAGAGACCCAGTACTTC.

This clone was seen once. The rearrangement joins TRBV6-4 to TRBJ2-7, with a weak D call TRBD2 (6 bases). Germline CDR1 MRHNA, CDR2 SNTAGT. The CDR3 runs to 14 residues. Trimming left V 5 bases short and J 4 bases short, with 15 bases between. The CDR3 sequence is CASSPPRETYEQYF. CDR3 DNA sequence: TGTGCCAGCAGTCCACCGCGGGAAACGTACGAGCAGTACTTC.

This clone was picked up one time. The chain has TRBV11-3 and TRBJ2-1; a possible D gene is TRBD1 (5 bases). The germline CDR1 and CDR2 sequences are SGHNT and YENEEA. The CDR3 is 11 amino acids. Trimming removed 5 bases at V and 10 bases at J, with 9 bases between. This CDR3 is CASSAGQEQFF. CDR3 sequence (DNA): TGTGCCAGCAGCGCAGGACAAGAGCAGTTCTTC.

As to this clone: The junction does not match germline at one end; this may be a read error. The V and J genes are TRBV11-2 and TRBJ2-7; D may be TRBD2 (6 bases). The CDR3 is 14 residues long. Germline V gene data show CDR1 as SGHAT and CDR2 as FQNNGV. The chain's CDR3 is CASSSGDSKASVHF. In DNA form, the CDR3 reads TGTGCCAGCAGCTCCGGGGACTCCAAGGCTTCTGTACATTTC.

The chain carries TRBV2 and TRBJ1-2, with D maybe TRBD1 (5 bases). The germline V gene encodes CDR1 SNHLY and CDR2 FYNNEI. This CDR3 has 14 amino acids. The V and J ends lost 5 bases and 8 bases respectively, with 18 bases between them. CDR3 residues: CASSWAGVEEGYTF. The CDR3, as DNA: TGTGCCAGCAGTTGGGCGGGGGTTGAGGAAGGCTACACCTTC.

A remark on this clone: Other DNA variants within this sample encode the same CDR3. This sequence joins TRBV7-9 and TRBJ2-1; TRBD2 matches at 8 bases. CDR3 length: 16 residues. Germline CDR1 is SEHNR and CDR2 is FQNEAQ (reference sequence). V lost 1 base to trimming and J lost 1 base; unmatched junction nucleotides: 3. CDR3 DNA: TGTGCCAGCAGCTTAGGGGCGGGAGGATCCTACAATGAGCAGTTCTTC. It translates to CASSLGAGGSYNEQFF.

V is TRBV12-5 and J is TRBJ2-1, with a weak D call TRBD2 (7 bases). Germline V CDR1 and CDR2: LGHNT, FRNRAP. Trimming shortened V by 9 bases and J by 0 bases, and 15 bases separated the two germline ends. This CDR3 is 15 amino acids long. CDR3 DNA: TGTGCTAGCGGGGGCGGGAGTACCTCCTACAATGAGCAGTTCTTC. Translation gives CASGGGSTSYNEQFF. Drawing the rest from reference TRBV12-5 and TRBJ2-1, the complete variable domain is DARVTQTPRHKVTEMGQEVTMRCQPILGHNTVFWYRQTMMQGLELLAYFRNRAPLDDSGMPKDRFSAEMPDATLATLKIQPSEPRDSAVYFCASGGGSTSYNEQFFGPGTRLTVL.

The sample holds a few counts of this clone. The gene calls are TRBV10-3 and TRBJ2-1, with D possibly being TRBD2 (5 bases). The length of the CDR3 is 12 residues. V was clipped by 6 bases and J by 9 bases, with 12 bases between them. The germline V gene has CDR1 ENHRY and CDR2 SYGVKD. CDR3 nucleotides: TGTGCCATCAGGGGAGTACTGGGTGAGCAGTTCTTC. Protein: CAIRGVLGEQFF.

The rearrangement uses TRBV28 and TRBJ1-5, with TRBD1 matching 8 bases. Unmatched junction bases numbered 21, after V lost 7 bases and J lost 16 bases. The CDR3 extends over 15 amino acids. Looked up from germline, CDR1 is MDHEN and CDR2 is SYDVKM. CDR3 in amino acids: CASINRDRPFEEYHF. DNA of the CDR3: TGTGCCAGCATCAACCGGGACAGGCCCTTTGAGGAGTATCATTTT.

The CDR3 bases are TGTGCCAGCAGCCCAACCGGGGATCAGCCCCAGCATTTT. It is translated as CASSPTGDQPQHF. The chain is built from TRBV7-8 and TRBJ1-5; D not certain. Germline values: CDR1 SGHVS, CDR2 FQNEAQ. The V gene lost 5 bases and the J gene lost 5 bases, with 10 bases spanning the gap. This CDR3 has 13 amino acids.

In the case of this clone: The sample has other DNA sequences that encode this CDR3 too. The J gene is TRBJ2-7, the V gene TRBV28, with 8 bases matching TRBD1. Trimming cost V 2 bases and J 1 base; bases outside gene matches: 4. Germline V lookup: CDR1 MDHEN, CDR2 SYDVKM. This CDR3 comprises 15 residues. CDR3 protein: CASSLRTGMSYEQYF. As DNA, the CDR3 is TGTGCCAGCAGTTTACGGACAGGGATGTCCTACGAGCAGTACTTC.

CDR3 protein: CASSVQGENYGYTF. The CDR3 coding sequence is TGTGCCAGCAGTGTACAGGGAGAAAACTATGGCTACACCTTC. This chain joins TRBV6-1 and TRBJ1-2; D perhaps matches TRBD1 (6 bases). Per the germline V gene, CDR1 is MNHNS and CDR2 is SASEGT. V was trimmed by 4 bases and J by 2 bases, leaving 11 bases between them. This CDR3 has 14 amino acids.

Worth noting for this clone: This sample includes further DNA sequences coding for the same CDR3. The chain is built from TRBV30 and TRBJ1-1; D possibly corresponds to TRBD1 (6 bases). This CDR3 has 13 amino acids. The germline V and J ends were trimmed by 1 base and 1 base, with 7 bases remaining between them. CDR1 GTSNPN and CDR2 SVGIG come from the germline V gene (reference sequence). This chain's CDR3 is CAWSADRNTEAFF. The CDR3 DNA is TGTGCCTGGAGTGCGGACAGGAACACTGAAGCTTTCTTT.

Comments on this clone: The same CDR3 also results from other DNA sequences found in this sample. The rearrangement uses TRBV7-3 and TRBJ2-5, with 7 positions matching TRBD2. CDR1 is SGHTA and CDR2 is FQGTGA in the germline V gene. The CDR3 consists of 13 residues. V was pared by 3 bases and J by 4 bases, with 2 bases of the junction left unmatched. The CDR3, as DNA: TGTGCCAGCAGCTTCACGGGAGGAGAGACCCAGTACTTC. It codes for CASSFTGGETQYF.